This T cell receptor beta chain was sequenced for a study of regulatory T cells in long-lasting Graves disease (dated by TCRdb to the early 2020s). Background for the entire study: Persistent Graves' disease meant more than 5 years of antithyroid drug treatment with TSH receptor autoantibodies that stayed positive. Patients with persistent Graves' disease were compared with patients with newly diagnosed Graves' disease using TCR sequencing and RNA sequencing of peripheral blood. The study was conducted in China and was registered as a clinical trial. A total of around 35 samples underwent TCR sequencing, from roughly 13 patients with persistent Graves' disease and 20 or so patients with newly diagnosed Graves' disease. Antithyroid drugs had been taken for approximately 10 years on average by persistent Graves' disease patients in the clinical cohort.

This clonotype has only a few counts. What this receptor recognizes is not known. No much larger clone is present one base from it, and per-base qualities are unavailable. The V end gives up 4 bases and the J end 5 bases, leaving 6 bases in the junction not matched to a gene. CDR1 and CDR2 (SGHRS, YFSETQ) derive from the germline V gene. The CDR3 sequence holds 13 residues, the cysteine and phenylalanine included. CDR3 DNA only is kept here, 39 bases in frame from base 1. The library was built by means of multiplex PCR. The instrument given in TCRdb is Illumina HiSeq 4000. To build TCR beta libraries, CDR3 regions were amplified by Arm-PCR using iRepertoire HTBI primers. Gel purification was performed on PCR products prior to sequencing. From the authors' description of their analysis: Gene usage analysis of CDR3 amino acid clonotypes used the approximately 62 TRBV and 11 to 15 TRBJ segments found across samples. Filtered high-quality paired reads were merged into contigs using COPE and FqMerger. BLAST was used to align contigs to the IMGT TRBV, TRBD and TRBJ reference genes, and CDR3 was defined following IMGT. Any clonotype with a frequency above 0.1% was counted as a highly expanded clone. Shannon entropy served as the measure of repertoire diversity, while the Gini coefficient captured V-J evenness. A clonotype found in more than one individual was treated as public. TCRdb trimmed public reads at Q25 via fastp, called clones via MiXCR and kept in-frame beta chains. Records with the same CDR3 protein are collapsed into one entry carrying the most frequent genes and DNA. V and J calls and clone size were set by TCRdb, not the authors. Within this sample are 500,000 to 700,000 distinct CDR3 sequences, with 25% to 30% of them counted one time only. The ten largest clonotypes hold under 50% of the sample.

The time point label, read with the paper, signifies: persistent/refractory GD, antithyroid drugs over 5 years with positive TRAb. For both TCR sequencing and RNA sequencing, RNA was extracted from PBMCs using TRIzol. The diagnosis of Graves' disease was made according to American Thyroid Association guidelines. Patients were recruited from an endocrinology department in Xi'an, China. Each patient gave about 10 milliliters of peripheral blood, collected in an EDTA anticoagulant tube. Ficoll Paque Plus density gradient separation was used to isolate PBMCs, and no further T cell sorting was performed. An Agilent 2100 Bioanalyzer and agarose gel were used to check RNA quality, while a NanoDrop 2000 measured RNA concentration. Overall study results and their limits: Patients with persistent disease shared more public clonotypes (approximately 2,500) than newly diagnosed patients did (more than 900). Sequencing and analysis were restricted to the TCR beta chain. Because the primary lesion, thyroid tissue, could not be accessed, the study looked at peripheral blood alone. Persistent Graves' disease patients showed lower TCR Shannon entropy and fewer highly expanded clones than newly diagnosed patients, suggesting clonal expansion. Persistent disease showed preferential use of TRBV28, TRBJ1-2 and TRBJ2-5, whereas newly diagnosed disease favored TRBV20-1 and TRBJ2-1. The authors acknowledged the small sample size as a limitation that may reduce accuracy.

The chain joins TRBV5-1 to TRBJ2-7; 7 junctional bases match TRBD2. This TCR was sampled from a female donor with Graves disease. The material was peripheral blood mononuclear cells (PBMCs), obtained when the disease was refractory, from a patient treated with antithyroid drugs. The DNA sequence follows: TGCGCCAGCAGCATAAATGGGGGGGACGAGCAGTACTTC. Its protein is CASSINGGDEQYF.